This TCR beta chain stems from a study of CD8+ T cells in alopecia areata. The CDR3 consists of 13 residues. With 7 bases clipped from V and 4 bases from J, the junction kept 6 bases outside the gene matches. Germline V gene data show CDR1 as SQVTM and CDR2 as ANQGSEA. RNA extraction was followed by reverse transcription into cDNA, which acted as the sequencing template. The table came from immunoSEQ multiplex PCR; TCRdb's copy has only in-frame clones and leaves some out. The sample lists approximately 150,000 clones; roughly 50% were seen once. Whole-study findings and limits: Researchers report lesional scalp, most notably alopecia totalis/universalis, outstripped normal scalp in clonality.

The treatment: oral pan-JAK inhibitor, 5-10 mg twice daily. Researchers took lesional scalp punch biopsies and peripheral blood from people who were alopecia areata patients. This clone was counted between two and nine times. Antigen unknown. This sample comprised CD4+ T cells sorted from blood, obtained at roughly week 55, from a patient treated with tofacitinib. This clonotype was sampled from a human donor with alopecia areata. The V call is TRBV29-1, the J call TRBJ2-3; 9 bases are a match to TRBD1. CDR3 loop: CSAPGQGPDTQYF. The DNA for the CDR3 is TGCAGCGCTCCGGGACAGGGACCAGATACGCAGTATTTT.